This T cell receptor beta chain was sequenced for a study of blood T cell repertoires in COVID-19 (dated by TCRdb to 2018 to 2020). In terms of the full investigation: The collaborator samples originated in the United States, Italy and Spain and spanned the acute and convalescent phases of COVID-19. HLA class I and class II types, where available, came from metadata supplied by the sample provider rather than from assay-based typing. The material from the prospective study consisted of cDNA or gDNA derived from T cells, B-cell-depleted T cells, or PBMCs. The repertoires were released in a freely available public database intended as a resource for research on the immune response to SARS-CoV-2. Samples came from the ongoing ImmuneRACE study (first 160 participants) plus 1,254 subjects from 6 global collaborators. Sample metadata almost always included a de-identified subject ID, COVID-19 status, age in years and sex. The dataset comprised deeply sampled blood TCRbeta repertoires from subjects exposed to, actively infected with, or recovered from COVID-19. The investigation overall reported the following: The amount of clinical and demographic metadata varied by source and participant and was provided uncurated.

Worth noting for this clone: There is no known antigen for this receptor. Base qualities are missing; no much larger clone stands one base away.

Trimming takes 4 bases from V and 8 bases from J, and the germline ends sit 15 bases apart. The CDR1 and CDR2 encoded by the germline V gene are SGHRS and YFSETQ. The CDR3 measures 14 amino acids from cysteine to phenylalanine. The CDR3 DNA has 42 bases and is translated from base 1. TCRbeta CDR3 regions were amplified from genomic DNA using the immunoSEQ Assay, a bias-controlled multiplex PCR. The authors processed their data as follows. Nucleated cell counts per sample were estimated from amplification of reference gene primers within the assay. Sequence reads were collapsed and filtered to measure the absolute abundance of every unique TCRbeta CDR3 rearrangement. For each sample, productive Simpson clonality was calculated by taking the square root of Simpson's diversity index across productive rearrangements. As stored in TCRdb, this immuneACCESS dataset retains in-frame rearrangements with V and J assigned. A fraction of the clones does not appear; measured against another copy, unresolved V genes explain less than half of the discrepancy, and the remainder lacks a known reason. Clone size and the V and J calls come from that table; the DNA yielded D and trimming. The sample yields around 230,000 clones; just under 85% were counted once. Of the sample, 15% is held by the ten largest clones.

In the prospective study, participants were about 18 to 100 years old, resided in about two dozen geographic areas of the United States, and were enrolled through a virtual design. In the prospective study, participants were assigned to cohorts based on the clinical history participants reported in a screening survey and a study questionnaire. ImmuneRACE Cohort 3 recovered participants were defined by two consecutive negative NP/OP PCR tests, healthcare professional clearance, or symptom resolution. Mobile phlebotomists in the prospective study collected whole blood, serum and a nasopharyngeal or oropharyngeal swab from every participant. Over an approximately two-month period, participants in the prospective study had the option of providing additional blood draws and questionnaires. Before DNA extraction, prospective study blood samples were shipped either frozen or at room temperature.

The chain links TRBV5-1 with TRBJ1-4, and TRBD1 may be the D gene, going by 6 matching bases. The receptor's source is a man aged 35 to 55 who had recovered from COVID-19. The sequencing sample was made of PBMCs or T cells enriched from blood (not recorded which). DNA sequence: TGCGCCAGCAGCCAGCAGGGGTTTTGGGAAAAACTGTTTTTT. This codes for CASSQQGFWEKLFF.